This TCR beta chain was obtained from a study of T cells in Graves' hyperthyroidism and ophthalmopathy. In making diagnoses, clinical symptoms, serum thyroxine and TRAb, thyroid ultrasound and orbital computed tomography were all used. Amplification of TCR beta CDR3 regions was performed using RNA transcripts as template. The TCR CDR3 first-round RT-PCR relied on the HTBI primer set. In TCRdb, the multiplex PCR reads were re-called with MiXCR into one record per CDR3 protein. In the table there are more than 300,000 distinct CDR3 sequences, 17% of which are singletons. Sequences were obtained from blood. This receptor was identified in a woman in her thirties with Graves' hyperthyroidism that later progressed to Graves' ophthalmopathy.

CDR3 sequence: CASSLESDISGYGYTF. The CDR3 nucleotides are TGTGCCAGCAGCTTGGAATCGGACATAAGTGGCTATGGCTACACCTTC. This rearrangement joins TRBV5-6 to TRBJ1-2, with a possible D match to TRBD1 (5 bases). Germline CDR1 is SGHDT and CDR2 is YYEEEE. V lost 0 bases and J lost 4, with 16 bases in between. The CDR3 is 16 amino acids.